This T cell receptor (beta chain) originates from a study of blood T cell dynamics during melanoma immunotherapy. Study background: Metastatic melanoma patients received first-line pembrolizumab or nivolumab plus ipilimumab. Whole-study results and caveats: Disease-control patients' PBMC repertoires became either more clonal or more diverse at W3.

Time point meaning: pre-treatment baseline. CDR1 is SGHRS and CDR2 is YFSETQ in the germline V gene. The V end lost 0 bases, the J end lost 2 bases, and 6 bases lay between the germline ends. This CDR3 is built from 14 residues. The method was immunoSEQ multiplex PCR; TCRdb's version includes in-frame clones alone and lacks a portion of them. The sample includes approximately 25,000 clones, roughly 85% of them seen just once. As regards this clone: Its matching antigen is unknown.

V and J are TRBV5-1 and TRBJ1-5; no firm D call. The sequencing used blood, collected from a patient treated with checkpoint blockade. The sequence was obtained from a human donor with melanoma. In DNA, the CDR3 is TGCGCCAGCAGCTTGGGGGAGGGCAATCAGCCCCAGCATTTT. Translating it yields CASSLGEGNQPQHF.